This section outlines one TCR beta chain sequence together with its context. This sample was included in a study of beta chain features in type 1 diabetes. Study at large: Researchers looked at over 100,000,000 sorted cells across all samples.

The isolated RNA, all of it, was reverse transcribed, so expressed TCRB transcripts were what got sequenced. Clones were read by immunoSEQ multiplex PCR, and TCRdb kept only the in-frame ones, dropping some. The sample lists tens of thousands of clones, approximately 70% occurring once. CDR1 and CDR2 (germline): MNHNS, SASEGT. This CDR3 region has 14 residues. Trimming took off 0 bases at V and 3 bases at J, with 7 bases between the two ends. The clonotype comes from a woman aged 40-49 years in good health. Material for sequencing was Tregs from blood. The rearrangement joins TRBV6-1 to TRBJ2-3; D not resolved. Here the CDR3 reads CASSEAYGTDTQYF. CDR3 bases: TGTGCCAGCAGTGAAGCGTACGGTACAGATACGCAGTATTTT.